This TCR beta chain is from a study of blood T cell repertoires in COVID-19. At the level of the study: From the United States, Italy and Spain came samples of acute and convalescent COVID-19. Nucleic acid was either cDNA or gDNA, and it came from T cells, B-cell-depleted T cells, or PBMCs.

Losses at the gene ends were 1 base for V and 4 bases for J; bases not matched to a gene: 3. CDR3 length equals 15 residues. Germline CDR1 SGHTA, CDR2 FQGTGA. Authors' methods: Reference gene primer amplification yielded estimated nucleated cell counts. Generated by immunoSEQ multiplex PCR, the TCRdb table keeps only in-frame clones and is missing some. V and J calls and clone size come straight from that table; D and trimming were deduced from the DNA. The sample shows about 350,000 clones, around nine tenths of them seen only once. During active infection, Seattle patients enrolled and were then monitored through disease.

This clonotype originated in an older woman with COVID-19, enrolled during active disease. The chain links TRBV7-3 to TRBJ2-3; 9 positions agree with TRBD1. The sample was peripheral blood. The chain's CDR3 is CASSLIGQGPDTQYF. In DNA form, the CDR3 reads TGTGCCAGCAGCTTAATAGGACAGGGGCCAGATACGCAGTATTTT.